The next 23 T cell receptor beta chains were all read from a single sample in a study of blood T cell repertoires in COVID-19. The protocol was immunoSEQ multiplex PCR, while the TCRdb copy is restricted to in-frame clones and leaves out a portion. The sample contains 190,000 or so clones, around 86% of which appear only once. Sequenced sample: peripheral blood. The receptors stem from a woman in her 30s with active or convalescent COVID-19.

This clone was seen more than once but under ten times. CDR3 region: CASSLGGSTGTGGGYTF. CDR3 nucleotides: TGTGCCAGCAGTTTAGGGGGATCGACAGGAACTGGTGGAGGCTACACCTTC. The chain couples TRBV28 to TRBJ1-2, with D maybe TRBD1 (6 bases). The germline V and J ends were trimmed by 2 bases and 8 bases, with 24 bases remaining between them. Germline loops: CDR1 MDHEN, CDR2 SYDVKM. CDR3 length: 17 amino acids.

This clone is categorized as medium-sized (0.01 to 0.1%). The rearrangement links TRBV14 to TRBJ1-2, with D tentatively TRBD1 (5 bases). The CDR3 is 12 residues long. Germline V gives CDR1 SGHDN, CDR2 FVKESK. In DNA form, the CDR3 reads TGTGCTTGCGACAGCTCCAACTATGGCTACACCTTC. It encodes CACDSSNYGYTF.

The CDR3 nucleotides are TGCAGTGCTAGTTTGTCTAGCGGGAACTACGAGCAGTACTTC. Its translation: CSASLSSGNYEQYF. The chain uses TRBV20-1 and TRBJ2-7; 9 bases agree with TRBD2. The V and J ends lost 3 bases and 3 bases, in that order; junction bases with no gene match: 6. The germline V gene has CDR1 DFQATT and CDR2 SNEGSKA (reference sequence). This CDR3 comprises 14 residues.

The genes are TRBV6-5 and TRBJ1-6, with a possible D match to TRBD1 (6 bases). CDR1 is MNHEY, CDR2 SVGAGI, per germline. This CDR3 spans 15 amino acids. Trimming pared 8 bases from V and 0 bases from J, leaving 11 bases between. DNA for the CDR3: TGTGCCAGCCACAGGGACAACTCCTATAATTCACCCCTCCACTTT. It yields the protein CASHRDNSYNSPLHF.

The rearrangement joins TRBV5-8 to TRBJ2-7; 10 bases match TRBD1. CDR3 length: 16 residues. Germline loops: CDR1 SGHTS, CDR2 YDEGEE. The V and J ends lost 5 bases and 6 bases, in that order; junction bases with no gene match: 14. The CDR3 spells CASRPYTGTGDLEQYF. The DNA of the CDR3 is TGTGCCAGCAGACCGTACACCGGGACAGGGGATCTCGAGCAGTACTTC.

The J gene is TRBJ1-1, the V gene TRBV5-1; TRBD1 matches at 7 bases. Germline CDR1 reads SGHRS; CDR2 reads YFSETQ. Trimming removed 4 bases from V and 3 bases from J; junction bases left unmatched: 12. This CDR3 spans 16 amino acids. In DNA, the CDR3 is TGCGCCAGCAGCCTCGGGACAGAGGCCTTTTACACTGAAGCTTTCTTT. It encodes CASSLGTEAFYTEAFF.

This chain joins TRBV19 and TRBJ1-3; D remains unclear. Trimming removed 2 bases at V and 0 bases at J, with 11 bases between. The length of the CDR3 is 16 residues. Germline CDR1 reads LNHDA; CDR2 reads SQIVND (reference sequence). This chain's CDR3 is CASSILRGSSGNTIYF. CDR3 DNA: TGTGCCAGTAGTATACTGCGGGGATCCTCTGGAAACACCATATATTTT.

The chain couples TRBV7-2 to TRBJ2-6; perhaps TRBD1 as D (5 bases). Trimming removed 3 bases at V and 1 base at J, with 10 bases between. Germline V gives CDR1 SGHTA, CDR2 FQGNSA. The CDR3 covers 16 residues. CDR3: CASSFGRQSGANVLTF. For the CDR3, the DNA is TGTGCCAGCAGCTTTGGAAGACAGTCTGGGGCCAACGTCCTGACTTTC.

This chain links TRBV4-1 with TRBJ1-1, with a tentative D call TRBD1 (5 bases). The germline CDR1 and CDR2 sequences are MGHRA and YSYEKL. CDR3 length: 11 amino acids. Between the trimmed V and J ends, which lost 8 bases and 3 bases, there was a span of 7 bases. The CDR3 region is CASGGDTEAFF. The CDR3 DNA is TGCGCCAGCGGAGGGGACACTGAAGCTTTCTTT.

V and J are TRBV29-1 and TRBJ1-2; no clear D. The CDR3 extends over 8 amino acids. Germline V gives CDR1 SQVTM, CDR2 ANQGSEA. The V gene lost 7 bases and the J gene lost 6 bases, with 3 bases spanning the gap. The CDR3 DNA reads TGCAGCGCTAATGGCTACACCTTC. Translating gives CSANGYTF.

The CDR3 here is CASSLRPGLKANTGELFF. DNA for the CDR3: TGTGCCAGCAGCTTGAGACCGGGACTCAAGGCGAACACCGGGGAGCTGTTTTTT. The V and J genes are TRBV7-8 and TRBJ2-2, with TRBD2 as a possible D gene (6 bases). V lost 3 bases, J lost 0 bases, and 17 bases lay in between. The CDR3 is made up of 18 amino acids. Per germline, CDR1 SGHVS and CDR2 FQNEAQ.

The rearrangement joins TRBV6-6 to TRBJ1-2, with no clear D. Germline V lookup: CDR1 MNHNY, CDR2 SVGAGI (reference sequence). V was clipped by 8 bases and J by 5 bases, with 9 bases between them. The CDR3 has 11 amino acids. CDR3 coding DNA: TGTGCCAGCGGACTCAAGTATGGCTACACCTTC. Translated, it gives CASGLKYGYTF.

Concerning this clone: At one end, the junction sequence differs from germline, possibly due to a read error. The chain employs TRBV6-1 and TRBJ2-7, with 10 nucleotides matching TRBD2. The CDR3 is 13 amino acids. Germline V gene data show CDR1 as MNHNS and CDR2 as SASEGT. CDR3 in amino acids: CASSEGIKGLAHF. The CDR3 DNA follows: TGTGCCAGCAGTGAAGGAATAAAGGGACTAGCGCATTTC.

The CDR3 is CASSPTGNHYGYTF. The DNA of the CDR3 is TGTGCCAGCAGTCCAACAGGGAACCACTATGGCTACACCTTC. This chain links TRBV11-3 with TRBJ1-2; D is possibly TRBD1 (6 bases). Trimming removed 6 bases at V and 3 bases at J, with 14 bases between. Per the germline V gene, CDR1 is SGHNT and CDR2 is YENEEA. The CDR3 is made up of 14 amino acids. The full variable domain, its missing parts supplied by reference TRBV11-3 and TRBJ1-2, is EAGVVQSPRYKIIEKKQPVAFWCNPISGHNTLYWYLQNLGQGPELLIRYENEEAVDDSQLPKDRFSAERLKGVDSTLKIQPAELGDSAVYLCASSPTGNHYGYTFGSGTRLTVV.

This chain uses TRBV5-1 with TRBJ2-7; 11 nucleotides align to TRBD2. The CDR3 length is 16 residues. CDR1 SGHRS and CDR2 YFSETQ come from the germline V gene. J lost 5 bases, V lost 0 bases, and 7 bases had no gene match. CDR3 sequence (DNA): TGCGCCAGCAGCTTGGCTCTACTAGCGGGAGTTAACGAGCAGTACTTC. Its translation: CASSLALLAGVNEQYF.

This sequence joins TRBV6-5 and TRBJ2-7; 8 nucleotides line up with TRBD1. Germline loops: CDR1 MNHEY, CDR2 SVGAGI. V lost 6 bases to trimming and J lost 7 bases; unmatched junction nucleotides: 11. The CDR3 is 14 residues long. CDR3 in DNA: TGTGCCAGCAGCTTTGACGACAGGGGACCTGAGCAGTACTTC. This sequence encodes CASSFDDRGPEQYF.

The rearrangement uses TRBV19 and TRBJ2-7, with 10 bases identical to TRBD2. The junction had 10 bases not matched to a gene; V was cut back by 7 bases and J by 7 bases. The CDR3 loop spans 14 amino acids. Germline V gene data show CDR1 as LNHDA and CDR2 as SQIVND (reference sequence). Here the CDR3 DNA reads TGTGCCAGTAATACCGGGACTAGCGATGGTGAGCAGTACTTC. Residues: CASNTGTSDGEQYF.

This rearrangement joins TRBV6-5 to TRBJ2-3, with 8 bases identical to TRBD2. The germline CDR1 and CDR2 sequences are MNHEY and SVGAGI. The V gene end was trimmed by 4 bases and the J gene end by 7 bases; junction bases not matched to a gene: 7. The CDR3 runs 14 residues. The CDR3 is CASSSSRGGYTQYF. CDR3 nucleotides: TGTGCCAGCAGTTCTAGCCGCGGGGGGTATACGCAGTATTTT.

The chain couples TRBV18 to TRBJ1-3, with 7 bases matching TRBD1. Germline loops: CDR1 KGHSH, CDR2 LQKENI. This CDR3 region has 15 residues. J gave up 0 bases and V 6 bases, and 5 bases lay outside the gene matches. The CDR3 loop is CASSPDRRSGNTIYF. Here the CDR3 DNA reads TGTGCCAGCTCTCCGGACAGGCGCTCTGGAAACACCATATATTTT. The variable domain in full, with the rest retrieved from reference TRBV18 and TRBJ1-3, is NAGVMQNPRHLVRRRGQEARLRCSPMKGHSHVYWYRQLPEEGLKFMVYLQKENIIDESGMPKERFSAEFPKEGPSILRIQQVVRGDSAAYFCASSPDRRSGNTIYFGEGSWLTVV.

V and J are TRBV28 and TRBJ2-7; D might be TRBD2 (5 bases). CDR3 size: 13 residues. Germline assignment: CDR1 MDHEN and CDR2 SYDVKM. Trimming left V 8 bases short and J 4 bases short, with 15 bases between. The CDR3 is CASRNDYTYEQYF. CDR3 nucleotide sequence: TGTGCCAGCCGGAACGACTATACGTACGAGCAGTACTTC.

V usage is TRBV1 and J usage is TRBJ1-4; the table names TRBD1, a call not compared with the DNA. TRBV1 is flagged as a pseudogene. This CDR3 region has 14 residues. The CDR3 sequence: CTSSRQGANEKLFF. DNA for the CDR3: TGCACCAGCAGCCGACAGGGGGCTAATGAAAAACTGTTTTTT.

The chain combines TRBV11-2 with TRBJ1-2; the D is unclear. The CDR3 loop spans 13 amino acids. Germline V gene lookup returns CDR1 SGHAT and CDR2 FQNNGV. V gave up 0 bases and J gave up 8 bases, with 10 bases separating them. CDR3: CASSLEEVAGYTF. CDR3 in DNA: TGTGCCAGCAGCTTAGAAGAGGTTGCCGGCTACACCTTC.

This clone was seen only once. The V gene is TRBV9, the J gene TRBJ1-1; 7 nucleotides align to TRBD1. Germline CDR1 SGDLS, CDR2 YYNGEE. The V and J ends lost 2 bases and 1 base, in that order; junction bases with no gene match: 5. This CDR3 is built from 15 residues. Written as DNA, the CDR3 is TGTGCCAGCAGCGTTAAGGGGGCCGAGAACACTGAAGCTTTCTTT. Its protein is CASSVKGAENTEAFF.